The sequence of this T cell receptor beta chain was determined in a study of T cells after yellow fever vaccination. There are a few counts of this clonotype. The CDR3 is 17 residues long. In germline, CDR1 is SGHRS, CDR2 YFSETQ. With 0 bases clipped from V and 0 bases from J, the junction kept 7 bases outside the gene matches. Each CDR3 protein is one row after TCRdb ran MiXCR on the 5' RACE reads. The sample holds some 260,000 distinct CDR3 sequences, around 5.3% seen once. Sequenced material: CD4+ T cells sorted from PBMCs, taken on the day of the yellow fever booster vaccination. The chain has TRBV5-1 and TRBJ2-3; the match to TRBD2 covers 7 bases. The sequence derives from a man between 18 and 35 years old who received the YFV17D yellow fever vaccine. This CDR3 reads CASSLARGDWSTDTQYF. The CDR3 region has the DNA TGCGCCAGCAGCTTGGCCCGGGGGGACTGGAGCACAGATACGCAGTATTTT.